Given below is one T cell receptor (beta chain) in context. The assay was immunoSEQ multiplex PCR, and TCRdb's table has in-frame clones only and misses some. Here the sample spans about 160,000 clones, roughly 86% being singletons. The sample belongs to a study of T cell responses to AZD1222 COVID-19 vaccine. The germline V gene encodes CDR1 LGHDT and CDR2 YNNKEL (reference sequence). Trimming removed 1 base at V and 5 bases at J, with 14 bases between. The CDR3 totals 16 residues. The rearrangement uses TRBV3-1 (or the pseudogene TRBV3-2) and TRBJ2-2, with D unclear. The TCR comes from an adult in good health. Sequencing used peripheral blood, obtained on day 0 of AZD1222 vaccination. The CDR3 DNA sequence: TGTGCCAGCAGCCAAGGTAAAGGAGTTGGGACCGGGGAGCTGTTTTTT. Translation: CASSQGKGVGTGELFF.